This T cell receptor (beta chain) was profiled in a study of identical twins. Points on this clonotype: Its antigen is still unknown.

Study findings and constraints: Out-of-frame alpha sequences that twins shared showed excess low generation probability. Where beta out-of-frame sequences were concerned, excess twin sharing was weaker. Rather than following the same donors, the conclusions depended on cross-sectional statistical analysis.

This CDR3 has 15 amino acids. CDR1 and CDR2 from the germline V gene are ENHRY and SYGVKD. The germline V and J ends were trimmed by 0 bases and 0 bases, with 6 bases remaining between them. MiXCR, applied by TCRdb to the 5' RACE reads, yields one record per CDR3 protein. The profile shows hundreds of thousands of distinct CDR3 sequences, approximately 6.1% of them singletons. Sequences were obtained from naive T cells sorted from blood. This clonotype originated in a man in his late teens or twenties in good health. The rearrangement links TRBV10-3 to TRBJ1-5, with D unclear. The CDR3 loop is CAISESSDSNQPQHF. In DNA form, the CDR3 reads TGTGCCATCAGTGAGTCGTCGGATAGCAATCAGCCCCAGCATTTT.